A single sample is the source of the 26 T cell receptor beta chains below, sequenced in a study of blood T cell repertoires in COVID-19. Using immunoSEQ multiplex PCR, the repertoire was profiled, and TCRdb retains in-frame clones only, with some absent. The table records over 250,000 clones, about 68% of them present only once. Sequenced: peripheral blood. The receptors originated from a woman of 80 years or more with acute or convalescent COVID-19.

The chain uses TRBV7-6 and TRBJ1-6; D uncertain. Germline V lookup: CDR1 SGHVS, CDR2 FNYEAQ. The CDR3 is 18 amino acids. The V end lost 4 bases, the J end lost 0 bases, and 16 bases lay between the germline ends. The CDR3 region is CASSSGNPLSSYNSPLHF. The CDR3 DNA is TGTGCCAGCAGCTCCGGGAACCCCTTGAGCTCCTATAATTCACCCCTCCACTTT.

This chain connects TRBV9 to TRBJ1-2; weak D call: TRBD1 (5 bases). This CDR3 has 14 amino acids. The germline V gene encodes CDR1 SGDLS and CDR2 YYNGEE. The V end was cut by 0 bases, the J end by 6 bases, with 12 bases between. CDR3 residues: CASSVDQGGNGYTF. The CDR3, as DNA: TGTGCCAGCAGCGTAGACCAGGGCGGTAATGGCTACACCTTC.

This clone was observed a handful of times. The chain couples TRBV20-1 to TRBJ1-5; D unresolved. This CDR3 is 14 amino acids long. Germline-derived CDR1 and CDR2 are DFQATT and SNEGSKA (reference sequence). With 3 bases removed from V and 3 bases from J, the gap between germline ends came to 12 bases. Here the CDR3 reads CSASRAPVNQPQHF. CDR3 nucleotides: TGCAGTGCTAGTCGTGCCCCAGTCAATCAGCCCCAGCATTTT.

The chain carries TRBV3-1 (or the pseudogene TRBV3-2) and TRBJ1-3; weak D call: TRBD1 (6 bases). Trimming stripped 6 bases from V and 2 bases from J, with 8 bases between. Per germline, CDR1 LGHDT and CDR2 YNNKEL (reference sequence). This CDR3 is 13 amino acids long. CDR3 residues: CASRSGAGNTIYF. CDR3 nucleotide sequence: TGTGCCAGCAGGTCAGGGGCTGGAAACACCATATATTTT.

The rearrangement links TRBV11-2 to TRBJ2-4; D may be TRBD1 (6 bases). This CDR3 spans 11 amino acids. Deletions cut 4 bases from V and 8 bases from J, with 6 bases between. The germline V gene encodes CDR1 SGHAT and CDR2 FQNNGV. As DNA, the CDR3 is TGTGCCAGCAGCTCAGGGGACATTCAGTACTTC. This codes for CASSSGDIQYF. Full variable domain (rest looked up from reference TRBV11-2 and TRBJ2-4): EAGVAQSPRYKIIEKRQSVAFWCNPISGHATLYWYQQILGQGPKLLIQFQNNGVVDDSQLPKDRFSAERLKGVDSTLKIQPAKLEDSAVYLCASSSGDIQYFGAGTRLSVL.

This clone is a singleton in its sample. The gene calls are TRBV18 and TRBJ1-1; a possible D gene is TRBD1 (6 bases). Germline-derived CDR1 and CDR2 are KGHSH and LQKENI. This CDR3 region has 14 residues. Trimming cost V 6 bases and J 3 bases, with 14 bases left between them. CDR3 DNA: TGTGCCAGCTCCCCAGACAGGTTTGACACTGAAGCTTTCTTT. It yields the protein CASSPDRFDTEAFF.

Points on this clone: This CDR3 is also generated by other DNA sequences in the sample. V is TRBV5-1 and J is TRBJ2-1; D gene ambiguous. V dropped 1 base and J dropped 0 bases, with 8 bases sitting between them. Germline CDR1 is SGHRS and CDR2 is YFSETQ. This CDR3 has 15 amino acids. The DNA of the CDR3 is TGCGCCAGCAGCTTGTCGGGTAGCTCCTACAATGAGCAGTTCTTC. This translates into CASSLSGSSYNEQFF. Complete variable domain (other parts from reference TRBV5-1 and TRBJ2-1): KAGVTQTPRYLIKTRGQQVTLSCSPISGHRSVSWYQQTPGQGLQFLFEYFSETQRNKGNFPGRFSGRQFSNSRSEMNVSTLELGDSALYLCASSLSGSSYNEQFFGPGTRLTVL.

In this sample, this clone turned up a few times. This sample also contains other DNA sequences that code for the same CDR3. The V gene is TRBV18, the J gene TRBJ1-6; tentative D call: TRBD1 (5 bases). The germline CDR1 and CDR2 sequences are KGHSH and LQKENI. Between the trimmed V and J ends, which lost 3 bases and 6 bases, there was a span of 9 bases. The length of the CDR3 is 14 residues. CDR3 DNA sequence: TGTGCCAGCTCACCTGATAGGGGTAATTCACCCCTCCACTTT. Protein: CASSPDRGNSPLHF.

In regard to this clone: This specimen includes other DNA sequences encoding the same CDR3. The rearrangement joins TRBV2 to TRBJ2-7, with D possibly being TRBD1 (6 bases). CDR1 and CDR2 from the germline V gene are SNHLY and FYNNEI. Trimming stripped 4 bases from V and 3 bases from J, with 13 bases between. The CDR3 length is 14 residues. The CDR3 DNA follows: TGTGCCAGCAGTGTAGGCAGGGGAAACTACGAGCAGTACTTC. This gives the protein CASSVGRGNYEQYF.

This chain links TRBV25-1 with TRBJ2-1; 8 bases map to TRBD2. The germline V gene has CDR1 MGHDK and CDR2 SYGVNS. The CDR3 is 13 amino acids. After removal of 7 bases from V and 6 bases from J, the junction contained 5 bases not matched to a gene. Here the CDR3 DNA reads TGTGCCAGCACCGGCGGGACTAGCAATGAGCAGTTCTTC. The encoded protein is CASTGGTSNEQFF.

This chain links TRBV9 with TRBJ2-4, with 12 bases lining up with TRBD2. Germline assignment: CDR1 SGDLS and CDR2 YYNGEE. The CDR3 is 15 amino acids. V shed 0 bases, J shed 7 bases, and the junction held 2 bases outside the gene matches. CDR3 nucleotides: TGTGCCAGCAGCGTAGGGGGGACTAGCGGGAACATTCAGTACTTC. It yields the protein CASSVGGTSGNIQYF.

The rearrangement joins TRBV2 to TRBJ1-2; TRBD1 is a possible D gene (6 bases). From germline, CDR1 is SNHLY and CDR2 FYNNEI. V gave up 3 bases and J gave up 8 bases, with 16 bases separating them. The CDR3 is 14 amino acids. CDR3 in amino acids: CASSDREVRGGYTF. The CDR3 nucleotides read TGTGCCAGCAGTGACAGGGAAGTAAGGGGGGGCTACACCTTC. The full variable domain, its missing parts supplied by reference TRBV2 and TRBJ1-2, is EPEVTQTPSHQVTQMGQEVILRCVPISNHLYFYWYRQILGQKVEFLVSFYNNEISEKSEIFDDQFSVERPDGSNFTLKIRSTKLEDSAMYFCASSDREVRGGYTFGSGTRLTVV.

This clone was observed a handful of times. The rearrangement links TRBV4-1 to TRBJ1-6; a possible D gene is TRBD1 (6 bases). V lost 3 bases, J lost 8 bases, and 14 bases lay in between. Germline CDR1 MGHRA, CDR2 YSYEKL. The length of the CDR3 is 15 residues. The CDR3 coding sequence is TGCGCCAGCAGCCACAGGGGTTCTAAGGATTCACCCCTCCACTTT. It yields the protein CASSHRGSKDSPLHF.

The gene calls are TRBV18 and TRBJ1-3, with D maybe TRBD1 (5 bases). Germline V gene sequence: CDR1 KGHSH, CDR2 LQKENI. Trimming left V 3 bases short and J 0 bases short, with 12 bases between. This CDR3 is 16 amino acids long. In DNA form, the CDR3 reads TGTGCCAGCTCACCTGCAGGGCTGGGCTCTGGAAACACCATATATTTT. Protein product: CASSPAGLGSGNTIYF.

This chain links TRBV10-3 with TRBJ2-1; 7 bases match TRBD2. Trimming took 9 bases from V and 4 from J; bases not matched to a gene: 12. CDR3 length: 15 residues. Germline assignment: CDR1 ENHRY and CDR2 SYGVKD. CDR3 sequence reads: CAISPRLADYNEQFF. The CDR3 bases are TGTGCCATAAGCCCTAGGCTAGCGGATTACAATGAGCAGTTCTTC.

The V gene is TRBV4-1, the J gene TRBJ2-5; 10 bases map to TRBD1. The trim removed 5 bases at V and 5 bases at J, leaving 11 bases unmatched. The CDR3 is made up of 16 amino acids. Germline CDR1 reads MGHRA; CDR2 reads YSYEKL. The CDR3 coding sequence is TGCGCCAGCAGCTCCACCGACAGGGGGCTGGGGGAGACCCAGTACTTC. It yields the protein CASSSTDRGLGETQYF.

The CDR3 DNA follows: TGTGCCAGCAGCCCCTCGATCCCCTGGGAGCGGAGAAATGAGCAGTTCTTC. This encodes CASSPSIPWERRNEQFF. The chain uses TRBV3-1 (or the pseudogene TRBV3-2) and TRBJ2-1; maybe TRBD2 (5 bases). Between the trimmed V and J ends, which lost 4 bases and 7 bases, there was a span of 23 bases. The CDR3 runs to 17 residues. From germline, CDR1 is LGHDT and CDR2 YNNKEL (reference sequence).

This clone has a handful of counts. The chain has TRBV3-1 (or the pseudogene TRBV3-2) and TRBJ2-2; 8 bases are a match to TRBD1. The V segment lost 5 bases and the J segment 1 base; nucleotides outside the gene matches: 3. The V gene's germline CDR1 is LGHDT and CDR2 YNNKEL (reference sequence). The CDR3 loop spans 15 amino acids. The CDR3 sequence is CASSYGTGNTGELFF. The CDR3 DNA is TGTGCCAGCAGCTACGGGACAGGGAACACCGGGGAGCTGTTTTTT.

This chain connects TRBV6-5 to TRBJ2-1; a possible D gene is TRBD2 (6 bases). The CDR3 extends over 16 amino acids. The V gene's germline CDR1 is MNHEY and CDR2 SVGAGI. The ends were cut back, 0 bases at V and 0 bases at J, with 9 bases in the middle. CDR3 sequence reads: CASSYSSGSSYNEQFF. In nucleotides, the CDR3 is TGTGCCAGCAGTTACTCTAGCGGTAGCTCCTACAATGAGCAGTTCTTC.

The CDR3 nucleotides read TGTGCCAGCAGCCCTGGGACAGGCGGGCGGACTGAAGCTTTCTTT. Its translation: CASSPGTGGRTEAFF. The V and J genes are TRBV7-9 and TRBJ1-1, with 8 bases lining up with TRBD1. V was pared by 5 bases and J by 5 bases, with 10 bases of the junction left unmatched. The CDR3 loop spans 15 amino acids. Germline V gives CDR1 SEHNR, CDR2 FQNEAQ (reference sequence).

This chain connects TRBV3-1 (or the pseudogene TRBV3-2) to TRBJ2-1, with D possibly being TRBD2 (5 bases). The CDR3 covers 15 residues. V gave up 1 base and J gave up 9 bases, with 16 bases separating them. Germline V gene data show CDR1 as LGHDT and CDR2 as YNNKEL (reference sequence). The CDR3 nucleotides read TGTGCCAGCAGCCAAGCAATCGTGAGGGCGGGTGAGCAGTTCTTC. Translating gives CASSQAIVRAGEQFF.

Only one count was recorded for this clone. This chain links TRBV29-1 with TRBJ1-1, with 11 bases fitting TRBD1. The CDR3 runs 13 residues. Germline assignment: CDR1 SQVTM and CDR2 ANQGSEA. Trimming took 5 bases from V and 4 from J; bases not matched to a gene: 3. The chain's CDR3 is CSVTGTGGTEAFF. Here the CDR3 DNA reads TGCAGCGTTACCGGGACAGGGGGCACTGAAGCTTTCTTT.

The gene calls are TRBV10-3 and TRBJ1-2; TRBD1 agrees at 7 bases. CDR3 length equals 16 residues. Germline V gives CDR1 ENHRY, CDR2 SYGVKD. V shed 0 bases, J shed 4 bases, and the junction held 8 bases outside the gene matches. CDR3 residues: CAISESWTGGGYGYTF. The CDR3 DNA reads as TGTGCCATCAGTGAGTCTTGGACAGGCGGCGGCTATGGCTACACCTTC.

This chain uses TRBV5-4 with TRBJ2-7; D might be TRBD2 (6 bases). The CDR3 consists of 15 residues. Trimming stripped 4 bases from V and 5 bases from J, with 19 bases between. Germline V gives CDR1 SGHNT, CDR2 YYREEE (reference sequence). The CDR3 bases are TGTGCCAGCAGCAGCCTGAAGGGAGGAGAAGACGAGCAGTACTTC. Translation: CASSSLKGGEDEQYF.

The chain recombines TRBV5-6 with TRBJ2-3, with TRBD2 matching over 7 bases. This CDR3 is 12 amino acids long. V lost 3 bases, J lost 11 bases, and 6 bases stayed unmatched. Germline V gene data show CDR1 as SGHDT and CDR2 as YYEEEE. In DNA form, the CDR3 reads TGTGCCAGCAGCTCCAGCGGGACCAAGCAGTATTTT. This translates into CASSSSGTKQYF.

V gene TRBV14 combines with J gene TRBJ2-1, with TRBD2 matching over 16 bases. V was pared by 3 bases and J by 1 base, with 9 bases of the junction left unmatched. The germline gives CDR1 SGHDN, CDR2 FVKESK. The CDR3 is made up of 20 amino acids. The DNA for the CDR3 is TGTGCCAGCAGCCAGCTACCGGGACTAGCGGGAGGGCCGTCCTACAATGAGCAGTTCTTC. Its protein product is CASSQLPGLAGGPSYNEQFF. The full variable domain, with the rest looked up from reference TRBV14 and TRBJ2-1, is EAGVTQFPSHSVIEKGQTVTLRCDPISGHDNLYWYRRVMGKEIKFLLHFVKESKQDESGMPNNRFLAERTGGTYSTLKVQPAELEDSGVYFCASSQLPGLAGGPSYNEQFFGPGTRLTVL.